This T cell receptor beta chain was sequenced during a study of prognosis after radiotherapy for stage I lung cancer. Study-wide background: Newly diagnosed primary stage I lung tumors were present in approximately 15 patients, and oligometastatic NSCLC after surgical resection of the primary tumor was present in a handful of patients. For radiotherapy, patients got SBRT split into 3 to 5 fractions, giving a biologically effective dose of at least 100 Gy. Overall study findings and caveats: It is unknown whether the expanded TCR clones recognize the tumor.

The TCR beta CDR3 region was amplified from genomic DNA, with two rounds of multiplex PCR being used for the amplification. The authors ran first-round PCR with primers specific to each TRBV and TRBJ gene. In TCRdb, the multiplex PCR reads were re-called with MiXCR into one record per CDR3 protein. The sample holds approximately 20,000 distinct CDR3 sequences, 43% seen once. Germline V CDR1 and CDR2: WSHSY, SAAADI. The CDR3 extends over 14 amino acids. Trimming shortened V by 7 bases and J by 0 bases, and 12 bases separated the two germline ends. This clonotype was seen at least ten times. Its matching antigen is unknown.

The starting material was PBMCs, obtained before or after stereotactic body radiation therapy (not recorded which). The chain recombines TRBV10-2 with TRBJ1-1; D remains ambiguous. This clonotype was obtained from a donor over 45 with non-small cell lung cancer. CDR3 sequence reads: CASTFGDMNTEAFF. CDR3 DNA: TGCGCCAGCACCTTCGGAGACATGAACACTGAAGCTTTCTTT.